Below, 14 T cell receptor beta chains from the same sample are listed, as sequenced in a study of T cell responses to AZD1222 COVID-19 vaccine. The method was immunoSEQ multiplex PCR; TCRdb's version includes in-frame clones alone and lacks a portion of them. The sample contains around 99,000 clones, 92% of which appear only once. The specimen was peripheral blood, collected 28 days after the second AZD1222 dose. Source of these receptors: an adult who received the AZD1222 COVID-19 vaccine.

The chain recombines TRBV4-3 with TRBJ1-6; the match to TRBD1 covers 7 bases. This CDR3 is built from 16 residues. Germline loops: CDR1 LGHNA, CDR2 YSLEER. V shed 1 base, J shed 7 bases, and the junction held 7 bases outside the gene matches. CDR3 bases: TGCGCCAGCAGCCAAGCCCGTCCAGGGGGGAATTCACCCCTCCACTTT. The encoded protein is CASSQARPGGNSPLHF.

This chain connects TRBV16 to TRBJ1-1, with 7 bases identical to TRBD1. V trimming: 0 bases; J trimming: 1 base; junction bases outside the gene matches: 2. Per the germline V gene, CDR1 is KGHSY and CDR2 is FQNENV. This CDR3 spans 15 amino acids. CDR3 loop: CASSQSGGKNTEAFF. CDR3 coding DNA: TGTGCCAGCAGCCAATCAGGGGGCAAGAACACTGAAGCTTTCTTT.

The chain links TRBV11-2 to TRBJ2-7; 8 bases line up with TRBD2. V dropped 3 bases and J dropped 4; count of bases not matched to a gene: 5. The CDR3 extends over 14 amino acids. The germline V gene encodes CDR1 SGHAT and CDR2 FQNNGV. CDR3: CASSFGAGGYEQYF. In nucleotides, the CDR3 is TGTGCCAGCAGCTTCGGGGCGGGGGGATACGAGCAGTACTTC.

The V gene is TRBV3-1 (or the pseudogene TRBV3-2), the J gene TRBJ2-1, with TRBD2 matching 12 bases. The V gene's germline CDR1 is LGHDT and CDR2 YNNKEL (reference sequence). There are 14 residues in the CDR3. Losses at the gene ends were 7 bases for V and 8 bases for J; bases not matched to a gene: 6. CDR3 residues: CASTALAGGYEQFF. DNA for the CDR3: TGTGCCAGCACTGCCCTAGCGGGGGGGTATGAGCAGTTCTTC.

The chain recombines TRBV5-1 with TRBJ2-3; 10 nucleotides agree with TRBD2. Losses at the gene ends were 3 bases for V and 6 bases for J; bases not matched to a gene: 7. Germline-derived CDR1 and CDR2 are SGHRS and YFSETQ. This CDR3 has 15 amino acids. The chain's CDR3 is CASSSTSGQWDTQYF. CDR3 DNA: TGCGCCAGCAGCTCGACTAGCGGGCAATGGGATACGCAGTATTTT.

This chain joins TRBV24-1 and TRBJ2-2, with D perhaps matching TRBD1 (6 bases). CDR3 length equals 16 residues. Germline CDR1 is KGHDR and CDR2 is SFDVKD. The V and J ends lost 0 bases and 7 bases respectively, with 14 bases between them. CDR3 region: CATSDLQQGESGELFF. CDR3 nucleotides: TGTGCCACCAGTGATTTGCAACAGGGTGAGAGCGGGGAGCTGTTTTTT.

The V call is TRBV29-1, the J call TRBJ1-1, with unresolved D. The CDR3 is made up of 14 amino acids. With 3 bases removed from V and 0 bases from J, the gap between germline ends came to 11 bases. The germline CDR1 and CDR2 sequences are SQVTM and ANQGSEA. The CDR3, as DNA: TGCAGCGTTGATTCGCAGCTCATGAACACTGAAGCTTTCTTT. This gives the protein CSVDSQLMNTEAFF.

The chain carries TRBV7-2 and TRBJ2-7; no firm D call. The germline V gene encodes CDR1 SGHTA and CDR2 FQGNSA. The V end was cut by 1 base, the J end by 5 bases, with 9 bases between. The CDR3 contains 13 residues. CDR3 sequence (DNA): TGTGCCAGCAGCTTAGTACAGCTCCACGAGCAGTACTTC. Protein sequence: CASSLVQLHEQYF.

V gene TRBV19 combines with J gene TRBJ1-1; no clear D gene. V dropped 5 bases and J dropped 1 base, with 11 bases sitting between them. The germline gives CDR1 LNHDA, CDR2 SQIVND (reference sequence). The CDR3 contains 14 residues. In DNA, the CDR3 is TGTGCCAGTAGTTTCGGAGGATCGAACACTGAAGCTTTCTTT. This sequence encodes CASSFGGSNTEAFF.

This rearrangement joins TRBV27 to TRBJ2-1; 7 positions match TRBD1. Germline V CDR1 and CDR2: MNHEY, SMNVEV (reference sequence). Unmatched junction bases numbered 7, after V lost 3 bases and J lost 5 bases. The CDR3 has 15 residues. The CDR3 loop is CASSFYRGWDNEQFF. The CDR3 region has the DNA TGTGCCAGCAGTTTTTACAGGGGATGGGACAATGAGCAGTTCTTC.

The genes are TRBV18 and TRBJ1-2; D remains unclear. From germline, CDR1 is KGHSH and CDR2 LQKENI. The length of the CDR3 is 13 residues. V was trimmed by 2 bases and J by 0 bases, leaving 4 bases between them. The CDR3 bases are TGTGCCAGCTCACCAGGGGCTAACTATGGCTACACCTTC. It is translated as CASSPGANYGYTF.

The rearrangement uses TRBV9 and TRBJ2-2, with 11 bases lining up with TRBD1. V was clipped by 7 bases and J by 2 bases; unmatched bases: 4. This CDR3 is 15 amino acids long. Germline CDR1 SGDLS, CDR2 YYNGEE. This CDR3 is CASGGTGGNTGELFF. The CDR3 DNA reads as TGTGCCAGCGGTGGGACAGGGGGTAACACCGGGGAGCTGTTTTTT.

This clone was counted once. This chain joins TRBV18 and TRBJ1-1, with TRBD1 matching 9 bases. The CDR3 spans 16 residues. The V gene end was trimmed by 2 bases and the J gene end by 5 bases; junction bases not matched to a gene: 9. CDR1 is KGHSH, CDR2 LQKENI, per germline. The CDR3: CASSPYVTQGATEAFF. The CDR3 DNA follows: TGTGCCAGCTCACCATACGTAACACAGGGGGCGACTGAAGCTTTCTTT.

This rearrangement joins TRBV7-3 to TRBJ2-3, with 14 bases fitting TRBD2. CDR1 is SGHTA, CDR2 FQGTGA, per germline. The CDR3 is 15 residues long. With 5 bases clipped from V and 10 bases from J, the junction kept 8 bases outside the gene matches. CDR3 bases: TGTGCCAGCAGCCCTGGGACTAGCGGGAGCAGGCCGCAGTATTTT. This sequence encodes CASSPGTSGSRPQYF. The full variable domain, in which reference TRBV7-3 and TRBJ2-3 provide the parts outside the CDR3, is GAGVSQTPSNKVTEKGKYVELRCDPISGHTALYWYRQSLGQGPEFLIYFQGTGAADDSGLPNDRFFAVRPEGSVSTLKIQRTERGDSAVYLCASSPGTSGSRPQYFGPGTRLTVL.